Listed below are T cell receptor beta chains from one sample, sequenced in a study of post-analysis software for immune sequencing data. Using its own MiXCR run on the PCR reads, TCRdb lists one record per CDR3 protein. The data hold 750,000 to 950,000 distinct CDR3 sequences, with approximately 50% observed a single time. Sequenced input: blood. All receptors come from a girl aged 10-17 years with multiple sclerosis. Both conserved end residues are part of each CDR3. The D gene is left open where the match is weak. The listing skips clone size in some rows; elsewhere it reads once, few, many or a size class.

TRBJ2-3 | TRBV20-1 | - | - | CSASVGVGTDTQYF | TGCAGTGCTAGCGTAGGGGTAGGGACAGATACGCAGTATTTT
TRBJ2-5 | TRBV7-9 | TRBD2 | - | CASSLTSGTSGAGATQYF | TGTGCCAGCAGCTTAACCTCCGGGACTAGCGGAGCCGGGGCGACCCAGTACTTC
TRBJ1-1 | TRBV7-9 | TRBD1 | - | CASTSDQGARSIAFF | TGTGCCAGCACCTCAGATCAGGGGGCTCGATCGATAGCTTTCTTT
TRBJ2-1 | TRBV9 | TRBD2 | - | CASSSRTSGGPRPYNEQFF | TGTGCCAGCAGCTCTCGGACTAGCGGGGGGCCTAGGCCCTACAATGAGCAGTTCTTC
TRBJ2-4 | TRBV12-5 | TRBD2 | - | CASGPWGGGRNIQYF | TGTGCTAGTGGCCCATGGGGGGGTGGTAGAAACATTCAGTACTTC
TRBJ1-5 | TRBV4-1 | - | - | CASSQVLVPSTNNQPQHF | TGCGCCAGCAGCCAAGTCTTAGTCCCCAGCACGAACAATCAGCCCCAGCATTTT
TRBJ1-2 | TRBV5-6 | - | - | CASSLAGEPPYYGYTF | TGTGCCAGCAGTTTAGCCGGGGAACCTCCTTACTATGGCTACACCTTC
TRBJ2-3 | TRBV29-1 | TRBD1 | - | CSVRPGQGGTADTQYF | TGCAGCGTTCGACCGGGACAGGGGGGAACGGCAGATACGCAGTATTTT
TRBJ2-1 | TRBV7-3 | - | - | CASSLGTPSNEQFF | TGTGCCAGCAGCCTAGGGACCCCGAGCAATGAGCAGTTCTTC
TRBJ1-2 | TRBV25-1 | - | - | CASGPGAGGYTF | TGTGCCAGCGGGCCGGGAGCGGGTGGCTACACCTTC
TRBJ2-5 | TRBV7-7 | - | - | CASSQGGPPQETQYF | TGTGCTAGCAGCCAGGGGGGCCCCCCCCAAGAGACCCAGTACTTC
TRBJ2-1 | TRBV20-1 | TRBD2 | few | CSARGGRGDEQFF | TGCAGTGCTAGAGGCGGGAGGGGGGATGAGCAGTTCTTC
TRBJ2-6 | TRBV25-1 | - | - | CASSEYKLGLVGTGGANVLTF | TGTGCCAGCAGTGAATATAAATTGGGGCTTGTCGGAACTGGTGGGGCCAACGTCCTGACTTTC
TRBJ2-7 | TRBV2 | TRBD1 | - | CASGDRGHEQYF | TGTGCCAGCGGGGACAGGGGCCACGAGCAGTACTTC
TRBJ1-1 | TRBV20-1 | - | - | CSARDPFTGATEAFF | TGCAGTGCTAGAGACCCCTTTACAGGAGCCACTGAAGCTTTCTTT
TRBJ2-1 | TRBV14 | - | - | CASSQDRGGLGYEQFF | TGTGCCAGCAGCCAAGATAGGGGGGGTTTGGGTTATGAGCAGTTCTTC
TRBJ2-3 | TRBV6-4 | TRBD2 | - | CASSDSGPTSADTQYF | TGTGCCAGCAGTGACTCGGGGCCGACTAGCGCAGATACGCAGTATTTT
TRBJ2-3 | TRBV5-1 | - | - | CASSLDQPNTDTQYF | TGCGCCAGCAGCTTGGACCAGCCTAACACAGATACGCAGTATTTT
TRBJ2-3 | TRBV7-8 | - | - | CASSMGRTDTQYF | TGTGCCAGCAGCATGGGGCGCACAGATACGCAGTATTTT
TRBJ2-1 | TRBV7-2 | - | - | CASRQDLLVHNEQFF | TGTGCCAGCAGACAGGACCTCCTCGTTCACAATGAGCAGTTCTTC
TRBJ2-7 | TRBV5-1 | - | - | CASSLVGGISYEQYF | TGCGCCAGCAGCTTGGTAGGTGGGATCTCCTACGAGCAGTACTTC
TRBJ2-3 | TRBV5-5 | TRBD2 | few | CASGIRSGTYTDTQYF | TGTGCCAGCGGTATTCGTAGCGGGACCTACACAGATACGCAGTATTTT
TRBJ2-5 | TRBV7-8 | - | once | CASSLASGVGETQYF | TGTGCCAGCAGCTTAGCATCCGGGGTGGGGGAGACCCAGTACTTC
TRBJ1-1 | TRBV29-1 | - | - | CSVAQDLNTEAFF | TGCAGCGTTGCCCAGGACTTGAACACTGAAGCTTTCTTT
TRBJ2-1 | TRBV6-1 | TRBD2 | - | CASREETGLNYNEQFF | TGTGCCAGCAGGGAAGAGACGGGACTAAACTACAATGAGCAGTTCTTC
TRBJ2-7 | TRBV29-1 | TRBD2 | - | CSAGGAATYEQYF | TGCAGCGCCGGGGGGGCAGCGACCTACGAGCAGTACTTC
TRBJ2-5 | TRBV11-2 | - | once | CASSIGNLQETQYF | TGTGCCAGCAGCATAGGGAATTTACAAGAGACCCAGTACTTC
TRBJ1-2 | TRBV3-1 | - | - | CASSPGRDGYTF | TGTGCCAGCAGCCCTGGGCGCGATGGCTACACCTTC
TRBJ1-2 | TRBV6-1 | TRBD1 | few | CASGGTGRYGYTF | TGTGCCAGCGGCGGGACAGGGCGATATGGCTACACCTTC